The 28 T cell receptor beta chains below were found in one sample sequenced in a study of graft-versus-host responses after intestinal transplantation. The antigens of these receptors remain unknown. This table comes from immunoSEQ multiplex PCR, and its TCRdb copy is limited to in-frame clones, with some not included. Of fewer than 95,000 clones listed, about 90% are singletons. The material sequenced was unstimulated CD8+ T cells sorted from spleen or lymph node cells, taken before transplant. These receptors all come from a human donor who was the organ donor for an intestinal transplant.

The rearrangement uses TRBV29-1 and TRBJ2-1; 9 bases agree with TRBD1. Germline V gene data show CDR1 as SQVTM and CDR2 as ANQGSEA. The CDR3 is 17 residues long. V was pared by 0 bases and J by 8 bases, with 14 bases of the junction left unmatched. The CDR3 DNA sequence: TGCAGCGTTGAAGATCTGGGGGGACAGGGTCGTGAGTATGAGCAGTTCTTC. Protein sequence: CSVEDLGGQGREYEQFF.

Comment on this clone: The junction and the germline gene differ at one end; a read error may be behind it. J is TRBJ2-7 and V is TRBV2; 7 bases are shared with TRBD1. The germline V gene has CDR1 SNHLY and CDR2 FYNNEI. This CDR3 spans 11 amino acids. The CDR3 DNA reads TGTGCCAGCAGACCGGGACAGCCACTTCTCTTC. Translated: CASRPGQPLLF. Full variable domain (outside the CDR3, taken from reference TRBV2 and TRBJ2-7): EPEVTQTPSHQVTQMGQEVILRCVPISNHLYFYWYRQILGQKVEFLVSFYNNEISEKSEIFDDQFSVERPDGSNFTLKIRSTKLEDSAMYFCASRPGQPLLFGPGTRLTVT.

The V gene is TRBV4-1, the J gene TRBJ1-2; D may be TRBD1 (5 bases). V lost 3 bases and J lost 5, with 16 bases in between. CDR3 length: 15 residues. Germline CDR1 is MGHRA and CDR2 is YSYEKL. CDR3 coding DNA: TGCGCCAGCAGCCATCAACACCATGGGGCTTATGGCTACACCTTC. This codes for CASSHQHHGAYGYTF.

V usage is TRBV4-3 and J usage is TRBJ2-1, with 7 bases matching TRBD2. The germline gives CDR1 LGHNA, CDR2 YSLEER. V was pared by 0 bases and J by 3 bases, with 5 bases of the junction left unmatched. CDR3 size: 16 residues. The CDR3 sequence: CASSQDRLADYNEQFF. The CDR3 region has the DNA TGCGCCAGCAGCCAAGATCGGCTAGCGGACTACAATGAGCAGTTCTTC.

The chain combines TRBV14 with TRBJ1-6; 12 nucleotides agree with TRBD1. The germline gives CDR1 SGHDN, CDR2 FVKESK. The V segment lost 8 bases and the J segment 8 bases; nucleotides outside the gene matches: 13. The CDR3 consists of 17 residues. The CDR3 region is CASARDRGPLLYSPLHF. For the CDR3, the DNA is TGTGCCAGCGCCCGGGACAGGGGGCCTCTCCTTTATTCACCCCTCCACTTT. The entire variable domain, with the rest obtained from reference TRBV14 and TRBJ1-6, is as follows: EAGVTQFPSHSVIEKGQTVTLRCDPISGHDNLYWYRRVMGKEIKFLLHFVKESKQDESGMPNNRFLAERTGGTYSTLKVQPAELEDSGVYFCASARDRGPLLYSPLHFGNGTRLTVT.

This clone was observed a few times. The gene calls are TRBV30 and TRBJ2-3; D is possibly TRBD2 (5 bases). Germline CDR1 GTSNPN, CDR2 SVGIG (reference sequence). The V end lost 4 bases, the J end lost 1 base, and 9 bases lay between the germline ends. The CDR3 is 13 amino acids. This chain's CDR3 is CAWTSTGTDTQYF. The DNA for the CDR3 is TGTGCCTGGACTAGCACAGGCACAGATACGCAGTATTTT.

In this sample, this clone turned up once. The chain has TRBV19 and TRBJ2-3; the D is unclear. Germline V gene sequence: CDR1 LNHDA, CDR2 SQIVND (reference sequence). The CDR3 is made up of 14 amino acids. V was pared by 3 bases and J by 4 bases, with 11 bases between. CDR3 DNA sequence: TGTGCCAGTAGTATTTCTAGAAATGCAGATACGCAGTATTTT. Translation gives CASSISRNADTQYF.

This chain joins TRBV29-1 and TRBJ2-5; a possible D gene is TRBD2 (6 bases). Trimming cost V 6 bases and J 2 bases, with 13 bases left between them. The CDR3 runs to 13 residues. CDR1 SQVTM and CDR2 ANQGSEA come from the germline V gene. The CDR3 bases are TGCAGCGTGGGGGAGGTGATTCAAGAGACCCAGTACTTC. This translates into CSVGEVIQETQYF.

CDR3 DNA sequence: TGTGCCAGCAGCCCTTTAGTTGGAGTGAACACTGAAGCTTTCTTT. This encodes CASSPLVGVNTEAFF. The chain links TRBV7-9 to TRBJ1-1; D remains unclear. The CDR3 is 15 amino acids. Deletions cut 5 bases from V and 0 bases from J, with 13 bases between. CDR1 and CDR2 from the germline V gene are SEHNR and FQNEAQ (reference sequence). Filled out from reference TRBV7-9 and TRBJ1-1, the complete variable domain reads DTGVSQNPRHKITKRGQNVTFRCDPISEHNRLYWYRQTLGQGPEFLTYFQNEAQLEKSRLLSDRFSAERPKGSFSTLEIQRTEQGDSAMYLCASSPLVGVNTEAFFGQGTRLTVV.

In this sample, this clone turned up a few times. The gene calls are TRBV19 and TRBJ1-5; TRBD1 aligns across 7 bases. The CDR3 length is 13 residues. The junction had 4 bases not matched to a gene; V was cut back by 7 bases and J by 4 bases. Germline V gene sequence: CDR1 LNHDA, CDR2 SQIVND (reference sequence). The CDR3 nucleotides are TGTGCCAGTACCGGGACAGATAATCAGCCCCAGCATTTT. Translation gives CASTGTDNQPQHF.

The chain joins TRBV7-8 to TRBJ2-4; D not certain. V was trimmed by 0 bases and J by 0 bases, leaving 12 bases between them. Germline V CDR1 and CDR2: SGHVS, FQNEAQ. This CDR3 is built from 17 residues. The CDR3 here is CASSLASDSLAKNIQYF. The CDR3 coding sequence is TGTGCCAGCAGCTTAGCGTCTGATAGCCTAGCCAAAAACATTCAGTACTTC.

This clone has just one count. The gene calls are TRBV19 and TRBJ2-7, with TRBD1 matching 7 bases. CDR1 and CDR2 (germline): LNHDA, SQIVND (reference sequence). This CDR3 region has 14 residues. V gave up 3 bases and J gave up 2 bases; unmatched junction bases: 4. The CDR3 region is CASSMSGGAYEQYF. CDR3 sequence (DNA): TGTGCCAGTAGTATGTCAGGGGGAGCCTACGAGCAGTACTTC.

With regard to this clone: At one of its ends the junction is not consistent with the germline gene, which may arise from a read error. The chain combines TRBV7-2 with TRBJ1-2, with D maybe TRBD1 (5 bases). Germline CDR1 is SGHTA and CDR2 is FQGNSA. This CDR3 contains 10 residues. CDR3: CASSLGASTF. CDR3 nucleotides: TGTGCCAGCAGTTTAGGGGCCTCCACCTTC. The full variable domain, in which reference TRBV7-2 and TRBJ1-2 provide the parts outside the CDR3, is GAGVSQSPSNKVTEKGKDVELRCDPISGHTALYWYRQSLGQGLEFLIYFQGNSAPDKSGLPSDRFSAERTGGSVSTLTIQRTQQEDSAVYLCASSLGASTFGSGTRLTVV.

The chain couples TRBV4-1 to TRBJ1-1; 8 nucleotides agree with TRBD1. The CDR3 is 14 residues long. Unmatched junction bases numbered 5, after V lost 4 bases and J lost 4 bases. Germline loops: CDR1 MGHRA, CDR2 YSYEKL. The CDR3 spells CASSRTGGSTEAFF. In DNA form, the CDR3 reads TGCGCCAGCAGCCGAACAGGGGGAAGCACTGAAGCTTTCTTT.

This rearrangement joins TRBV4-1 to TRBJ2-2; TRBD1 is a possible D gene (6 bases). Trimming took off 1 base at V and 7 bases at J, with 13 bases between the two ends. The CDR3 length is 15 residues. CDR1 MGHRA and CDR2 YSYEKL come from the germline V gene. The CDR3 reads CASSQGGAGDGELFF. The CDR3 DNA reads as TGCGCCAGCAGCCAAGGTGGAGCAGGGGACGGGGAGCTGTTTTTT.

The V and J genes are TRBV10-1 and TRBJ2-3; 7 bases match TRBD1. CDR1 is WNHNN, CDR2 SYGVQD, per germline (reference sequence). After removal of 6 bases from V and 2 bases from J, the junction contained 8 bases not matched to a gene. This CDR3 contains 15 residues. The CDR3 here is CASRRDSAFTDTQYF. The CDR3 DNA sequence: TGCGCCAGCAGGAGGGACAGTGCTTTCACAGATACGCAGTATTTT.

CDR3 residues: CASSQGQGGTEAFF. CDR3 nucleotides: TGTGCCAGCAGCCAAGGACAGGGTGGCACTGAAGCTTTCTTT. This chain joins TRBV4-2 and TRBJ1-1, with 7 nucleotides matching TRBD1. V shed 1 base and J 4 bases; nucleotides not matched to a gene: 3. Looked up from germline, CDR1 is LGHNA and CDR2 is YNFKEQ. The CDR3 length is 14 residues.

The genes are TRBV6-4 and TRBJ2-1; TRBD2 aligns across 10 bases. This CDR3 has 16 residues. The V gene end was trimmed by 3 bases and the J gene end by 8 bases; junction bases not matched to a gene: 10. Germline lookup yields CDR1 MRHNA and CDR2 SNTAGT. The chain's CDR3 is CASSESITSGADEQFF. The CDR3 nucleotides read TGTGCCAGCAGTGAATCGATAACTAGCGGGGCCGATGAGCAGTTCTTC.

The V call is TRBV5-1, the J call TRBJ2-7; 9 bases fit TRBD1. Per germline, CDR1 SGHRS and CDR2 YFSETQ. The CDR3 consists of 15 residues. Trimming cost V 3 bases and J 2 bases; bases outside gene matches: 6. The CDR3 sequence: CASSSGTGWAYEQYF. The DNA of the CDR3 is TGCGCCAGCAGCTCTGGGACAGGGTGGGCCTACGAGCAGTACTTC.

The chain employs TRBV11-2 and TRBJ2-7; 12 nucleotides align to TRBD2. Germline CDR1 is SGHAT and CDR2 is FQNNGV. V dropped 1 base and J dropped 4; count of bases not matched to a gene: 11. This CDR3 has 18 amino acids. CDR3 bases: TGTGCCAGCAGCTTAGCGTTTTATCGGACTAGCGGGGCTTACGAGCAGTACTTC. Its protein is CASSLAFYRTSGAYEQYF.

This chain joins TRBV27 and TRBJ1-1, with TRBD1 matching over 9 bases. The CDR3 runs to 14 residues. V lost 2 bases to trimming and J lost 7 bases; unmatched junction nucleotides: 5. Germline assignment: CDR1 MNHEY and CDR2 SMNVEV (reference sequence). DNA for the CDR3: TGTGCCAGCAGTTTACTACAGGGGGCCGGTGAAGCTTTCTTT. Its translation is CASSLLQGAGEAFF.

The gene calls are TRBV7-9 and TRBJ1-5, with 8 positions matching TRBD1. J gave up 7 bases and V 4 bases, and 6 bases lay outside the gene matches. Germline CDR1 reads SEHNR; CDR2 reads FQNEAQ (reference sequence). The length of the CDR3 is 14 residues. CDR3 protein: CASSSQGAGQPQHF. For the CDR3, the DNA is TGTGCCAGCAGCTCGCAGGGGGCGGGGCAGCCCCAGCATTTT.

Concerning this clone: The junction and the germline gene differ at one end; a read error may be behind it. V gene TRBV5-4 combines with J gene TRBJ2-7, with a possible D match to TRBD2 (6 bases). The CDR3 has 14 residues. CDR1 and CDR2 from the germline V gene are SGHNT and YYREEE (reference sequence). The CDR3 nucleotides are TGTGCCAGCGGCTTGGGGGACTCACCCTACGAGCAGTACTTC. This sequence encodes CASGLGDSPYEQYF.

The V call is TRBV9, the J call TRBJ1-1; 10 bases align to TRBD1. CDR1 SGDLS and CDR2 YYNGEE come from the germline V gene. This CDR3 contains 18 residues. The J segment lost 5 bases and the V segment lost 0 bases, leaving 13 bases of the junction unmatched. The CDR3 is CASSVAMGQGSRGTEAFF. CDR3 sequence (DNA): TGTGCCAGCAGCGTAGCTATGGGACAGGGGTCCCGCGGGACTGAAGCTTTCTTT.

The V call is TRBV9, the J call TRBJ2-1; the match to TRBD1 covers 7 bases. The CDR3 spans 15 residues. Germline V gene lookup returns CDR1 SGDLS and CDR2 YYNGEE. J gave up 9 bases and V 3 bases, and 12 bases lay outside the gene matches. CDR3 bases: TGTGCCAGCAGCGCACCGGACAGGTCCCCTGGTGAGCAGTTCTTC. This gives the protein CASSAPDRSPGEQFF.

V is TRBV7-3 and J is TRBJ1-5; TRBD1 agrees at 7 bases. V gave up 5 bases and J gave up 3 bases; unmatched junction bases: 7. CDR3 size: 15 residues. From germline, CDR1 is SGHTA and CDR2 FQGTGA. The CDR3 sequence is CASSLGGQPNQPQHF. CDR3 DNA sequence: TGTGCCAGCAGCCTGGGGGGACAGCCCAATCAGCCCCAGCATTTT.

This rearrangement joins TRBV28 to TRBJ2-7, with a tentative D call TRBD2 (6 bases). V lost 4 bases, J lost 1 base, and 11 bases lay in between. This CDR3 region has 14 residues. CDR1 is MDHEN and CDR2 is SYDVKM in the germline V gene. CDR3 DNA: TGTGCCAGCAGTTCGTGGACTACTTCCTACGAGCAGTACTTC. As protein: CASSSWTTSYEQYF.

The chain combines TRBV5-1 with TRBJ2-7; possibly TRBD2 for D (5 bases). V was cut by 4 bases and J by 4 bases, with 9 bases left in between. Germline CDR1 reads SGHRS; CDR2 reads YFSETQ. The CDR3 length is 12 residues. The CDR3 coding sequence is TGCGCCAGCAGCCTCGAGGGTTACGAGCAGTACTTC. Translation: CASSLEGYEQYF.